This passage covers 15 T cell receptor beta chains from one sample sequenced in a study of cytomegalovirus exposure and HLA in healthy donors. Amplification used 60 Vbeta primers and 13 Jbeta primers. Sequencing was performed with immunoSEQ multiplex PCR; in TCRdb, only in-frame clones are kept and a portion is missing. The profile shows roughly 100,000 clones, roughly 82% of them singletons. Material: PBMCs. The receptors shown here come from a woman in her forties or fifties in good health and CMV-seropositive.

The gene calls are TRBV7-2 and TRBJ1-1; a possible D gene is TRBD1 (5 bases). Germline CDR1 reads SGHTA; CDR2 reads FQGNSA. Deletions cut 5 bases from V and 5 bases from J, with 30 bases between. This CDR3 has 19 residues. This CDR3 is CASSPSVGGVGARATEAFF. CDR3 DNA sequence: TGTGCCAGCAGCCCGAGCGTTGGTGGGGTAGGGGCCAGGGCGACTGAAGCTTTCTTT.

V usage is TRBV11-1 and J usage is TRBJ2-5, with TRBD1 matching 8 bases. V lost 2 bases, J lost 3 bases, and 8 bases stayed unmatched. The CDR3 loop spans 16 amino acids. Germline V gene data show CDR1 as SGHAT and CDR2 as FQDESV (reference sequence). CDR3 region: CASSLLPTGVKETQYF. CDR3 nucleotide sequence: TGTGCCAGCAGCTTACTCCCGACAGGGGTAAAAGAGACCCAGTACTTC.

The rearrangement links TRBV28 to TRBJ2-3; 7 nucleotides match TRBD1. The CDR3 spans 16 residues. Trimming at V came to 6 bases and at J to 3 bases, leaving 12 bases not matched to a gene. Germline CDR1 reads MDHEN; CDR2 reads SYDVKM. This chain's CDR3 is CASSRQRDSRTDTQYF. In DNA form, the CDR3 reads TGTGCCAGCAGCCGCCAACGGGACAGTAGGACAGATACGCAGTATTTT.

The gene calls are TRBV28 and TRBJ1-1, with a weak D call TRBD1 (6 bases). V lost 6 bases, J lost 0 bases, and 14 bases lay in between. CDR3 length: 15 amino acids. CDR1 is MDHEN and CDR2 is SYDVKM in the germline V gene. The CDR3 bases are TGTGCCAGCAGGGGGACGACAGGTATGAACACTGAAGCTTTCTTT. This gives the protein CASRGTTGMNTEAFF. The entire variable domain, with the rest obtained from reference TRBV28 and TRBJ1-1, is as follows: DVKVTQSSRYLVKRTGEKVFLECVQDMDHENMFWYRQDPGLGLRLIYFSYDVKMKEKGDIPEGYSVSREKKERFSLILESASTNQTSMYLCASRGTTGMNTEAFFGQGTRLTVV.

The V call is TRBV5-1, the J call TRBJ1-1; D might be TRBD1 (5 bases). This CDR3 contains 13 residues. Germline CDR1 and CDR2: SGHRS and YFSETQ. With 4 bases removed from V and 8 bases from J, the gap between germline ends came to 15 bases. The CDR3 spells CASSPTLGLEAFF. The DNA of the CDR3 is TGCGCCAGCAGCCCTACTCTGGGGCTCGAAGCTTTCTTT.

The chain links TRBV10-3 to TRBJ1-5; TRBD1 aligns across 7 bases. Germline V gene data show CDR1 as ENHRY and CDR2 as SYGVKD. The CDR3 sequence is 14 residues long. J lost 6 bases, V lost 5 bases, and 7 bases had no gene match. CDR3 amino acids: CAISPRGELQPQHF. CDR3 coding DNA: TGTGCCATCAGTCCCAGGGGGGAGCTTCAGCCCCAGCATTTT.

The chain has TRBV4-3 and TRBJ1-2; TRBD1 might be the D (5 bases). The CDR3 is made up of 15 amino acids. V lost 1 base and J lost 0, with 9 bases in between. Germline CDR1 and CDR2: LGHNA and YSLEER. CDR3 DNA sequence: TGCGCCAGCAGCCAAGTAACAGGTTCTAACTATGGCTACACCTTC. Its protein is CASSQVTGSNYGYTF.

This rearrangement joins TRBV10-3 to TRBJ1-2; D not certain. Germline lookup yields CDR1 ENHRY and CDR2 SYGVKD. Trimming stripped 7 bases from V and 8 bases from J, with 17 bases between. The CDR3 runs to 13 residues. The DNA for the CDR3 is TGTGCCATCACCCTCGGATCCGGGTCCGGCTACACCTTC. Encoded protein: CAITLGSGSGYTF.

The chain combines TRBV4-3 with TRBJ1-2; D is perhaps TRBD1 (5 bases). The CDR3 is 15 amino acids. From germline, CDR1 is LGHNA and CDR2 YSLEER. V dropped 2 bases and J dropped 5 bases, with 15 bases sitting between them. The CDR3 DNA is TGCGCCAGCAGCCAACTTCCGGCCAGGGCTTATGGCTACACCTTC. Translated, it gives CASSQLPARAYGYTF.

The chain joins TRBV19 to TRBJ1-4, with TRBD1 identical over 7 bases. CDR3 length: 16 amino acids. Germline V gene lookup returns CDR1 LNHDA and CDR2 SQIVND (reference sequence). V dropped 5 bases and J dropped 4; count of bases not matched to a gene: 10. Here the CDR3 reads CASSSLRDSFNEKLFF. Here the CDR3 DNA reads TGTGCCAGTAGTTCCCTCCGGGACAGCTTTAATGAAAAACTGTTTTTT.

The rearrangement links TRBV9 to TRBJ2-1; possibly TRBD2 for D (6 bases). The CDR3 runs to 16 residues. Germline-derived CDR1 and CDR2 are SGDLS and YYNGEE. V was trimmed by 0 bases and J by 1 base, leaving 11 bases between them. The CDR3 reads CASSVAGRGSYNEQFF. The CDR3 nucleotides are TGTGCCAGCAGCGTAGCTGGGCGGGGATCCTACAATGAGCAGTTCTTC.

The rearrangement links TRBV6-1 to TRBJ1-2; 7 nucleotides line up with TRBD1. Germline V gene lookup returns CDR1 MNHNS and CDR2 SASEGT. The CDR3 is 14 residues long. J was trimmed by 0 bases and V by 3 bases; bases with no gene match: 1. CDR3 in DNA: TGTGCCAGCAGTGAGGGGACAGCTAACTATGGCTACACCTTC. The encoded protein is CASSEGTANYGYTF.

This chain connects TRBV6-5 to TRBJ2-5; 7 positions agree with TRBD1. The J call may be wrong; the DNA end is better matched by TRBJ2-7. CDR3 length: 15 residues. From germline, CDR1 is MNHEY and CDR2 SVGAGI. The CDR3 protein is CASSFRTGISYEQYF. The CDR3 bases are TGTGCCAGCAGTTTCAGGACAGGTATCTCCTACGAGCAGTACTTC.

The chain joins TRBV5-6 to TRBJ2-3, with TRBD2 matching over 8 bases. The CDR3 consists of 15 residues. V was pared by 4 bases and J by 2 bases, with 6 bases of the junction left unmatched. Germline CDR1 reads SGHDT; CDR2 reads YYEEEE. The chain's CDR3 is CASSAPGGITDTQYF. The DNA of the CDR3 is TGTGCCAGCAGCGCTCCGGGGGGGATCACAGATACGCAGTATTTT.

This chain connects TRBV2 to TRBJ1-6, with TRBD1 matching over 8 bases. The ends lost 11 bases at V and 9 bases at J; junction bases unmatched: 9. Per germline, CDR1 SNHLY and CDR2 FYNNEI. CDR3 length: 13 amino acids. The CDR3 loop reads CAGQGGEGSPLHF. The CDR3 nucleotides are TGTGCCGGACAGGGTGGAGAAGGTTCACCCCTCCACTTT. The complete variable domain, with remaining parts taken from reference TRBV2 and TRBJ1-6, reads EPEVTQTPSHQVTQMGQEVILRCVPISNHLYFYWYRQILGQKVEFLVSFYNNEISEKSEIFDDQFSVERPDGSNFTLKIRSTKLEDSAMYFCAGQGGEGSPLHFGNGTRLTVT.